This T cell receptor beta chain was documented in a study of blood T cell repertoires in COVID-19. As originally analysed: Reference gene primer amplification gave nucleated cell count estimates. This table comes from immunoSEQ multiplex PCR, and its TCRdb copy is limited to in-frame clones, with some not included. That table supplies the V and J calls and clone size; D and trimming were determined from the DNA. The sample has a few hundred thousand clones; more than 75% are singletons. Two consecutive negative NP/OP PCR tests, clearance, or resolved symptoms defined Cohort 3 recovery. This clone was picked up a small number of times. The CDR3 is made up of 16 amino acids. Losses at the gene ends were 1 base for V and 2 bases for J; bases not matched to a gene: 3. Germline CDR1 and CDR2: SGHAT and FQNNGV.

This receptor was obtained from a man aged 30-40 years who had recovered from COVID-19. The chain recombines TRBV11-2 with TRBJ1-5, with 9 nucleotides matching TRBD1. The source material was PBMCs or T cells enriched from blood (not recorded which). CDR3 residues: CASSLGRTGGNQPQHF. The CDR3 bases are TGTGCCAGCAGCTTAGGCCGGACAGGGGGCAATCAGCCCCAGCATTTT. The full variable domain, in which reference TRBV11-2 and TRBJ1-5 provide the parts outside the CDR3, is EAGVAQSPRYKIIEKRQSVAFWCNPISGHATLYWYQQILGQGPKLLIQFQNNGVVDDSQLPKDRFSAERLKGVDSTLKIQPAKLEDSAVYLCASSLGRTGGNQPQHFGDGTRLSIL.